Given below is one TCR beta chain in context. What it binds is not known. The data were obtained in a study of T cell responses to AZD1222 COVID-19 vaccine. The study's findings and limits: Reportedly, close to half of spike-specific TCRs are directed against unmutated variant regions. After two AZD1222 doses, spike-specific TCR breadth and depth rose versus day 0.

Germline V gene data show CDR1 as MDHEN and CDR2 as SYDVKM. CDR3 length: 13 residues. The V end lost 5 bases, the J end lost 2 bases, and 8 bases lay between the germline ends. TCRdb's table, derived via immunoSEQ multiplex PCR, lists solely in-frame clones and lacks some. Here the sample spans about 160,000 clones, around 90% being singletons. The receptor comes from an adult in good health. The genes are TRBV28 and TRBJ2-3; no clear D gene. The starting material was peripheral blood, obtained on day 0 of MenACWY control vaccination. The CDR3 DNA sequence: TGTGCCAGCAGTCTTCCGACCACAGATACGCAGTATTTT. It specifies CASSLPTTDTQYF. The full variable domain, rest sourced from reference TRBV28 and TRBJ2-3, is DVKVTQSSRYLVKRTGEKVFLECVQDMDHENMFWYRQDPGLGLRLIYFSYDVKMKEKGDIPEGYSVSREKKERFSLILESASTNQTSMYLCASSLPTTDTQYFGPGTRLTVL.